These 10 T cell receptor beta chains originate from one sample sequenced in a study of blood T cells in healthy people across ages. The second PCR ran about 7 to 12 cycles with a sample-barcoded 5' primer and J-beta primers. One entry per CDR3 protein results from TCRdb running MiXCR on the 5' RACE reads. The sample has about 1.8 million distinct CDR3 sequences; just under 50% are singletons. Material: blood. The receptors come from a woman in her forties in good health.

This clonotype was counted between two and nine times. The chain employs TRBV10-3 and TRBJ2-5, with D possibly called TRBD1 or TRBD2 (6 bases each). This CDR3 region has 13 residues. Germline V lookup: CDR1 ENHRY, CDR2 SYGVKD. The V end was cut by 10 bases, the J end by 0 bases, with 12 bases between. CDR3: CATGGRDQETQYF. DNA of the CDR3: TGTGCCACCGGGGGCCGGGACCAAGAGACCCAGTACTTC.

V usage is TRBV7-9 and J usage is TRBJ1-6; 9 bases match TRBD1. The CDR3 has 17 residues. CDR1 is SEHNR and CDR2 is FQNEAQ in the germline V gene (reference sequence). V lost 4 bases to trimming and J lost 7 bases; unmatched junction nucleotides: 11. CDR3 residues: CASSSLDRGNSNSPLHF. The DNA for the CDR3 is TGTGCCAGCAGCTCATTAGACAGGGGGAACTCGAATTCACCCCTCCACTTT.

The J gene is TRBJ1-6, the V gene TRBV28; TRBD1 agrees at 12 bases. The V and J ends lost 2 bases and 8 bases, in that order; junction bases with no gene match: 4. This CDR3 comprises 16 residues. Germline loops: CDR1 MDHEN, CDR2 SYDVKM. The CDR3 nucleotides are TGTGCCAGCAGTTTAAGGGACAGGGGGCCTGATTCACCCCTCCACTTT. Translation gives CASSLRDRGPDSPLHF.

This clonotype showed up just a few times. This chain connects TRBV6-2 or TRBV6-3 to TRBJ2-1; no definite D call. V shed 6 bases and J shed 0 bases, with 12 bases lying between them. This CDR3 is built from 15 residues. Germline V lookup: CDR1 MNHEY, CDR2 SVGEGT. The CDR3 here is CASSPDKSSYNEQFF. As DNA, the CDR3 is TGTGCCAGCAGCCCCGACAAGAGCTCCTACAATGAGCAGTTCTTC.

This clonotype was observed a few times. V usage is TRBV20-1 and J usage is TRBJ2-3; 7 nucleotides align to TRBD1. The V gene end was trimmed by 5 bases and the J gene end by 0 bases; junction bases not matched to a gene: 5. Germline values: CDR1 DFQATT, CDR2 SNEGSKA (reference sequence). This CDR3 spans 14 amino acids. The CDR3 DNA reads TGCAGTGCTCCTGACAGGGCTAGCACAGATACGCAGTATTTT. This translates into CSAPDRASTDTQYF.

This clonotype has only a few counts. The chain couples TRBV9 to TRBJ2-5, with 9 nucleotides matching TRBD2. V trimming: 3 bases; J trimming: 4 bases; junction bases outside the gene matches: 16. The CDR3 runs 18 residues. Germline values: CDR1 SGDLS, CDR2 YYNGEE. The CDR3 DNA reads as TGTGCCAGCAGCGCAAACCCGGGACTAGCATTGAGCAGAGAGACCCAGTACTTC. This translates into CASSANPGLALSRETQYF.

The chain combines TRBV4-3 with TRBJ1-5, with unresolved D. The ends were cut back, 3 bases at V and 3 bases at J, with 15 bases in the middle. Germline values: CDR1 LGHNA, CDR2 YSLEER. The CDR3 totals 16 residues. The CDR3 loop is CASSQWMGIPNQPQHF. The CDR3 nucleotides read TGCGCCAGCAGCCAGTGGATGGGGATTCCCAATCAGCCCCAGCATTTT.

CDR3 nucleotides: TGTGCCAGCAGCTTGGAGGGGGTCAGGACAGATACGCAGTATTTT. Its translation is CASSLEGVRTDTQYF. The chain combines TRBV7-3 with TRBJ2-3; D possibly uses TRBD1 or TRBD2 (6 bases each). V gave up 3 bases and J gave up 3 bases, with 13 bases separating them. The CDR3 totals 15 residues. Germline-derived CDR1 and CDR2 are SGHTA and FQGTGA.

J is TRBJ1-5 and V is TRBV6-5; D is possibly TRBD1 (6 bases). The germline V gene encodes CDR1 MNHEY and CDR2 SVGAGI. The CDR3 consists of 15 residues. With 6 bases removed from V and 6 bases from J, the gap between germline ends came to 18 bases. The CDR3 DNA sequence: TGTGCCAGCAGACCCCTTGGGGGGGCTGGTCAGCCCCAGCATTTT. It is translated as CASRPLGGAGQPQHF.

The gene calls are TRBV7-2 and TRBJ2-5; D remains unclear. CDR1 SGHTA and CDR2 FQGNSA come from the germline V gene. The V end lost 2 bases, the J end lost 1 base, and 8 bases lay between the germline ends. CDR3 length equals 14 residues. CDR3: CASSLTNSQETQYF. CDR3 DNA sequence: TGTGCCAGCAGCTTAACTAACAGCCAAGAGACCCAGTACTTC.